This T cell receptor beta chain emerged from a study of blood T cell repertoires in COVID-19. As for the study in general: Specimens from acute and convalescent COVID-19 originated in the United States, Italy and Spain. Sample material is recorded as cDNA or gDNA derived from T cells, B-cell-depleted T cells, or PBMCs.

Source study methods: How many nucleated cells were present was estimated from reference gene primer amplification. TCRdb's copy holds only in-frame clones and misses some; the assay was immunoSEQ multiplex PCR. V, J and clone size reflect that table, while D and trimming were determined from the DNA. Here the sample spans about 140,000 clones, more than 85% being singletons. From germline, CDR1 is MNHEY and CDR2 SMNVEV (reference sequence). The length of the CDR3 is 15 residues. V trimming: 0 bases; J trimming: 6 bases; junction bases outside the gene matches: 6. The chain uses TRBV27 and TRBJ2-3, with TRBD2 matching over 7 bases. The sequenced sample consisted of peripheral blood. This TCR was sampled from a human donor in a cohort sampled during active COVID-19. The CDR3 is CASSLSGVGGDTQYF. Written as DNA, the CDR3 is TGTGCCAGCAGTTTATCTGGGGTGGGAGGGGATACGCAGTATTTT.